This paragraph reports one TCR beta chain. Its antigen is not identified. The sample originates from a study of shared clonotypes between healthy human individuals. About the study: CD4 naive cells filled three plates per donor, CD4 memory three, CD8 naive two and CD8 memory one.

It was CD45RO-negative cells, positively selected for CCR7, that made up naive CD8 cells, with terminally differentiated effector memory CD45RA+ cells excluded. CDR3 length: 13 residues. Trimming cost V 4 bases and J 4 bases, with 10 bases left between them. Genomic DNA of every subset was divided equally among multiple immunoSEQ plates. Clones were sequenced by immunoSEQ multiplex PCR, and TCRdb holds only the in-frame ones, with some missing. In the table there are about 2.2 million clones, over 85% of which are singletons. Study-wide results and limits: Clonotypes not shared had lower generation probabilities than those common to all four donors. Rarefaction demonstrated incomplete sorted-subset sequencing despite large depth.

This TCR derives from a man between 18 and 29 years old in good health. Some clones in this sample may be carry-over from other donors' samples. The chain carries TRBV23-1 and TRBJ2-5; D is perhaps TRBD2 (6 bases). TRBV23-1 is placed among ORFs of uncertain function. The sequenced material came from naive CD8+ T cells from PBMCs. For the CDR3, the DNA is TGCGCCAGCAGTCGCGGGGAGCCAGAGACCCAGTACTTC. Its protein product is CASSRGEPETQYF.